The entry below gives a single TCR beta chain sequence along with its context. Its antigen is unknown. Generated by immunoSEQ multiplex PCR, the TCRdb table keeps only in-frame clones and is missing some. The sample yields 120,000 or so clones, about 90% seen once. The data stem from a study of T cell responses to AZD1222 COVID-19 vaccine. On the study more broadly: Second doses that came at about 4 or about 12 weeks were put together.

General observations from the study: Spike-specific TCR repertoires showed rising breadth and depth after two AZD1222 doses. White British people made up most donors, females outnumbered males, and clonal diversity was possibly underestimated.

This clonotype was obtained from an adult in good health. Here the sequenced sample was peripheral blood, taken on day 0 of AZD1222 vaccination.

The CDR3 bases are TGTGCCACCAGCAGAGATCAGGCAGGGGGAAGGGAGCAGTACTTC. Encoded protein: CATSRDQAGGREQYF. The V gene is TRBV15, the J gene TRBJ2-7, with TRBD1 identical over 7 bases. Germline CDR1 is LNHNV and CDR2 is YYDKDF (reference sequence). J was trimmed by 7 bases and V by 0 bases; bases with no gene match: 9. The CDR3 spans 15 residues.